This paragraph covers one T cell receptor (beta chain) sequence. This clone occurred once. The target of this receptor is not known. Within one base of it there is no much larger clone, and no base qualities were kept. Relative to germline, V is 3 bases shorter and J is 2 bases shorter, with 9 bases between their ends. Taken from cysteine to phenylalanine, the CDR3 has 14 residues. The only DNA kept is the CDR3, 42 bases in frame from the first base. The germline V gene provides CDR1 SGHNT and CDR2 YENEEA. Collaborating institutions collected whole blood in K2EDTA tubes following their own protocols. Collaborator samples were shipped for TCRbeta analysis as frozen whole blood, isolated PBMCs, or DNA extracted from either sample type. The source of the sample is a study of blood T cell repertoires in COVID-19 (TCRdb year 2020). With regard to the full study: The collaborator samples originated in the United States, Italy and Spain and spanned the acute and convalescent phases of COVID-19. The samples were drawn from the first 160 participants of the ongoing ImmuneRACE study and from some 1,300 subjects provided by 6 global collaborators. HLA class I and class II types, where available, came from metadata supplied by the sample provider rather than from assay-based typing. A de-identified subject ID, COVID-19 status, age in years and sex were almost always included in the sample metadata. The repertoires were released in a freely available public database meant as a resource for research on the immune response to SARS-CoV-2. The material from the prospective study consisted of cDNA or gDNA derived from T cells, B-cell-depleted T cells, or PBMCs. Subjects who had been exposed to COVID-19, were actively infected with it, or had recovered from it provided the deeply sampled blood TCRbeta repertoires that made up the dataset.

General conclusions and limits of the study: Clinical and demographic metadata were provided uncurated, with the amount varying by source and participant.

TCRbeta CDR3 regions were amplified from genomic DNA by means of the immunoSEQ Assay, a bias-controlled multiplex PCR. For the original study's pipeline: The number of nucleated cells in each sample was estimated by amplification of reference gene primers within the assay. To quantify the absolute abundance of each unique TCRbeta CDR3 rearrangement, sequence reads were collapsed and filtered. For each sample, productive Simpson clonality was calculated as the square root of Simpson's diversity index over productive rearrangements. In TCRdb, the immuneACCESS table is reduced to in-frame sequences with V and J assigned. These tables do not hold every clone; where another copy was compared, an unresolved V gene accounts for under half, and the others remain unexplained. V, J and clone size derive from that table, while D and trimming were established from the DNA sequence. Across this sample there are roughly 250,000 clones, with over 70% seen only once. The ten largest clonotypes hold about 3% of the sample.

Sequencing used peripheral blood. The clonotype originates from a woman older than 75 with acute or convalescent COVID-19. The chain is made from TRBV11-3 and TRBJ2-3; a tentative D call is TRBD1 (6 bases match). The sequenced DNA is TGTGCCAGCAGCTTGGGGGCGTTCACAGATACGCAGTATTTT. This gives the protein CASSLGAFTDTQYF.